Listed below are T cell receptor beta chains from one sample, sequenced in a study of T cells after yellow fever vaccination. TCRdb re-called the 5' RACE reads through MiXCR, storing one row per CDR3 protein. The table shows 300,000 or so distinct CDR3 sequences, with 8.5% to 10% occurring only once. Sequences were derived from CD4+ T cells sorted from PBMCs, sampled 5 days after the yellow fever booster vaccination. The receptors derive from a man aged 18 to 29 who received the YFV17D yellow fever vaccine. The CDR3 runs from the conserved cysteine through the conserved F or W. A D gene is named only where the DNA matches it firmly. Not every row has a clone size; where given, it reads once, few, many or a size class.

clone_size: NA; d_call: NA; j_call: TRBJ1-4; v_call: TRBV4-1; cdr3_nt: TGCGCCAGCAGCCAAGGGCTGTTGGAAAAACTGTTTTTT; cdr3_aa: CASSQGLLEKLFF
clone_size: few; d_call: TRBD2; j_call: TRBJ2-3; v_call: TRBV5-1; cdr3_nt: TGCGCCAGCAGCCCGCTAGGGCGGGGGGGTTCGTCAGATACGCAGTATTTT; cdr3_aa: CASSPLGRGGSSDTQYF
clone_size: NA; d_call: NA; j_call: TRBJ2-5; v_call: TRBV24-1; cdr3_nt: TGTGCCACCAGTGATTTGCGTTCAGAGACCCAGTACTTC; cdr3_aa: CATSDLRSETQYF
clone_size: NA; d_call: NA; j_call: TRBJ1-1; v_call: TRBV12-3/TRBV12-4; cdr3_nt: TGTGCCAGCAGTCCCACGGAGGGGACTGAAGCTTTCTTT; cdr3_aa: CASSPTEGTEAFF
clone_size: NA; d_call: NA; j_call: TRBJ2-2; v_call: TRBV5-1; cdr3_nt: TGCGCCAGCAGCGCAGACAGCCCGAACACCGGGGAGCTGTTTTTT; cdr3_aa: CASSADSPNTGELFF
clone_size: NA; d_call: NA; j_call: TRBJ1-6; v_call: TRBV6-6; cdr3_nt: TGTGCCAGCAGGGGGCCTGATAGTCGGGTTGTCCACTTT; cdr3_aa: CASRGPDSRVVHF
clone_size: few; d_call: NA; j_call: TRBJ2-1; v_call: TRBV18; cdr3_nt: TGTGCCAGCTCACCAGCGGGCGGGACAGTGTTCGATGAGCAGTTCTTC; cdr3_aa: CASSPAGGTVFDEQFF
clone_size: few; d_call: NA; j_call: TRBJ1-4; v_call: TRBV5-1; cdr3_nt: TGCGCCAGCAGAGTTGTGGGGATTGATGAAAAACTGTTTTTT; cdr3_aa: CASRVVGIDEKLFF
clone_size: NA; d_call: NA; j_call: TRBJ2-7; v_call: TRBV27; cdr3_nt: TGTGCCAGCAGTTTTCGCGGAGGGTCCTACGAGCAGTACTTC; cdr3_aa: CASSFRGGSYEQYF
clone_size: NA; d_call: NA; j_call: TRBJ2-7; v_call: TRBV12-3/TRBV12-4; cdr3_nt: TGTGCCAGCAGGGAATCCTACGAGCAGTACTTC; cdr3_aa: CASRESYEQYF
clone_size: few; d_call: NA; j_call: TRBJ2-5; v_call: TRBV6-2/TRBV6-3; cdr3_nt: TGTGCCAGCAGACAGGGCATCAAAATCGGCCAAGAGACCCAGTACTTC; cdr3_aa: CASRQGIKIGQETQYF
clone_size: few; d_call: NA; j_call: TRBJ2-5; v_call: TRBV5-5; cdr3_nt: TGTGCCAGCAGCGATGACAGCCAAGAGACCCAGTACTTC; cdr3_aa: CASSDDSQETQYF
clone_size: few; d_call: TRBD2; j_call: TRBJ2-5; v_call: TRBV4-3; cdr3_nt: TGCGCCAGCAGCCAAGACCTGGGACTAGCGGGGCGGCAAGAGACCCAGTACTTC; cdr3_aa: CASSQDLGLAGRQETQYF
clone_size: NA; d_call: NA; j_call: TRBJ2-1; v_call: TRBV9; cdr3_nt: TGTGCCAGCACAAGAGACGGCCCTACGTCAGGGGATGAGCAGTTCTTC; cdr3_aa: CASTRDGPTSGDEQFF
clone_size: many; d_call: NA; j_call: TRBJ2-2; v_call: TRBV12-3/TRBV12-4; cdr3_nt: TGTGCCAGCAGTTTCCCGAGGAACACCGGGGAGCTGTTTTTT; cdr3_aa: CASSFPRNTGELFF
clone_size: NA; d_call: NA; j_call: TRBJ2-2; v_call: TRBV24-1; cdr3_nt: TGTGCCACCAGTGATCCCCGACAGGGGAGGGCGTCGGCGCTGTTTTTT; cdr3_aa: CATSDPRQGRASALFF
clone_size: NA; d_call: TRBD1; j_call: TRBJ1-3; v_call: TRBV7-8; cdr3_nt: TGTGCCAGCAGCAACGGACAGGCTGGAAACACCATATATTTT; cdr3_aa: CASSNGQAGNTIYF
clone_size: few; d_call: NA; j_call: TRBJ1-1; v_call: TRBV4-3; cdr3_nt: TGCGCCAGCAGCCAAGAAGTACTGGGGATGAACACTGAAGCTTTCTTT; cdr3_aa: CASSQEVLGMNTEAFF
clone_size: NA; d_call: NA; j_call: TRBJ1-1; v_call: TRBV20-1; cdr3_nt: TGCAGTGCCTCCATATCGGACACTGAAGCTTTCTTT; cdr3_aa: CSASISDTEAFF
clone_size: few; d_call: TRBD1; j_call: TRBJ1-1; v_call: TRBV20-1; cdr3_nt: TGCAGTGCAGGCCCCCGGACAGGGGAGGACACTGAAGCTTTCTTT; cdr3_aa: CSAGPRTGEDTEAFF
clone_size: many; d_call: TRBD2; j_call: TRBJ2-5; v_call: TRBV29-1; cdr3_nt: TGCAGCGTATCCCTAGGGGATAGCGGGGCTGAGACCCAGTACTTC; cdr3_aa: CSVSLGDSGAETQYF
clone_size: few; d_call: NA; j_call: TRBJ2-2; v_call: TRBV5-4; cdr3_nt: TGTGCCAGCAGCTCAGAAGTAGCGAACACCGGGGAGCTGTTTTTT; cdr3_aa: CASSSEVANTGELFF
clone_size: NA; d_call: NA; j_call: TRBJ2-5; v_call: TRBV4-2; cdr3_nt: TGTGCCAGCAGCCAACACTTCGCCCAGGGGTACCAAGAGACCCAGTACTTC; cdr3_aa: CASSQHFAQGYQETQYF